These T cell receptor beta chains were read from a single sample in a study of blood T cell repertoires in COVID-19. Using immunoSEQ multiplex PCR, the repertoire was profiled, and TCRdb retains in-frame clones only, with some absent. The sample lists 350,000 to 500,000 clones, about 88% occurring once. Specimen: PBMCs or T cells enriched from blood (not recorded which). These receptors originate from a woman aged 18-30 years who had been exposed to COVID-19. Both conserved end residues are part of each CDR3. A D gene is named only where the DNA matches it firmly. Rows give clone size only sometimes, using once, few, many, or a class for an expanded clone.

CDR3 protein	CDR3 DNA	D gene	V gene	clone size	J gene	CDR3 length
CASSRGQGTGYTF	TGTGCCAGCAGCCGAGGACAGGGGACCGGCTACACCTTC	TRBD1	TRBV4-2	-	TRBJ1-2	13
CASGPSGGTEAFF	TGTGCCAGCGGACCCTCGGGGGGAACTGAAGCTTTCTTT	-	TRBV6-5	-	TRBJ1-1	13
CASSLRTGGTEAFF	TGTGCCAGCAGCCTACGGACCGGGGGCACTGAAGCTTTCTTT	-	TRBV7-8	-	TRBJ1-1	14
CASSQTPPGGPNQPQHF	TGCGCCAGCAGCCAGACCCCCCCGGGGGGACCCAATCAGCCCCAGCATTTT	-	TRBV4-1	once	TRBJ1-5	17
CASSDQTGGIDEKLFF	TGTGCCAGCAGTGACCAGACAGGGGGCATTGATGAAAAACTGTTTTTT	TRBD1	TRBV25-1	-	TRBJ1-4	16
CASSSVRAYRIQGTRATNEKLFF	TGTGCCAGCAGCTCAGTCCGTGCTTACCGAATACAGGGGACTCGAGCAACTAATGAAAAACTGTTTTTT	TRBD1	TRBV27	-	TRBJ1-4	23
CASSKTATNEKLFF	TGTGCCAGCAGTAAGACAGCAACTAATGAAAAACTGTTTTTT	-	TRBV28	-	TRBJ1-4	14
CASSLARGNSYGYTF	TGTGCCAGCAGCTTGGCGAGGGGGAACAGCTATGGCTACACCTTC	-	TRBV5-4	once	TRBJ1-2	15
CASSYQLAGGPTPYEQYF	TGTGCCAGCAGTTACCAACTAGCGGGGGGGCCAACCCCCTACGAGCAGTACTTC	TRBD2	TRBV6-2/TRBV6-3	-	TRBJ2-7	18
CASRRTGNYEQYF	TGCGCCAGCCGAAGGACTGGAAACTACGAGCAGTACTTC	-	TRBV5-1	-	TRBJ2-7	13
CASSLGLSSYNEQFF	TGTGCCAGCAGCTTGGGTCTGAGCTCCTACAATGAGCAGTTCTTC	-	TRBV5-4	-	TRBJ2-1	15
CASSGRTGGDTGELFF	TGCGCCAGCAGCGGGAGGACAGGGGGCGACACCGGGGAGCTGTTTTTT	TRBD1	TRBV5-1	-	TRBJ2-2	16
CASSETVSYEQYF	TGTGCCAGTAGCGAAACGGTCTCCTACGAGCAGTACTTC	-	TRBV19	-	TRBJ2-7	13
CASSEAGATNEKLFF	TGTGCCAGCAGCGAGGCGGGGGCAACTAATGAAAAACTGTTTTTT	-	TRBV28	-	TRBJ1-4	15
CASAKTGGMFETQYF	TGTGCCAGCGCTAAGACAGGGGGCATGTTTGAGACCCAGTACTTC	TRBD1	TRBV27	-	TRBJ2-5	15
CASSQTSRGLGHSPLHF	TGCGCCAGCAGCCAAACCAGCAGGGGGCTAGGGCATTCACCCCTCCACTTT	TRBD1	TRBV4-1	-	TRBJ1-6	17
CASSFQTNEKLFF	TGTGCCAGCAGCTTTCAAACTAATGAAAAACTGTTTTTT	-	TRBV7-8	-	TRBJ1-4	13
CASSLFGGGGIETQYF	TGCGCCAGCAGCTTGTTCGGCGGGGGTGGCATTGAGACCCAGTACTTC	TRBD2	TRBV5-1	-	TRBJ2-5	16
CASSLEGAVEAFF	TGTGCCAGCAGCCTTGAGGGGGCCGTTGAAGCTTTCTTT	TRBD1	TRBV7-9	-	TRBJ1-1	13
CASSQAPSTSGRAYNEQFF	TGCGCCAGCAGCCAAGCCCCCAGCACTAGCGGGAGGGCCTACAATGAGCAGTTCTTC	TRBD2	TRBV4-1	-	TRBJ2-1	19
CASSELSPTPQVEKLFF	TGTGCCAGCAGTGAACTTAGTCCAACGCCCCAAGTGGAAAAACTGTTTTTT	-	TRBV2	-	TRBJ1-4	17
CASSSPSTGLSFYGYTF	TGTGCCAGCAGTTCCCCGTCGACAGGACTGTCCTTCTATGGCTACACCTTC	-	TRBV28	-	TRBJ1-2	17
CASSSNRGRWVFF	TGTGCCAGCAGTTCTAACAGGGGGCGCTGGGTTTTCTTT	TRBD1	TRBV28	-	TRBJ1-1	13
CASSPRGDRGNGEQFF	TGTGCCAGCAGCCCTCGGGGGGACAGGGGTAATGGTGAGCAGTTCTTC	TRBD1	TRBV13	-	TRBJ2-1	16
CASSRRGQGVNEQFF	TGTGCCAGCAGCCGGCGAGGACAGGGGGTGAATGAGCAGTTCTTC	TRBD1	TRBV11-2	-	TRBJ2-1	15
CASEGLTSEQYF	TGTGCCAGCGAGGGACTAACAAGCGAGCAGTACTTC	TRBD2	TRBV2	-	TRBJ2-7	12
CASSLTGGIAKNIQYF	TGTGCCAGCAGTTTAACTGGGGGCATAGCCAAAAACATTCAGTACTTC	-	TRBV28	-	TRBJ2-4	16
CASSLGRPGTGEGYTF	TGTGCCAGCAGCTTAGGGCGCCCCGGGACAGGGGAGGGCTACACCTTC	TRBD1	TRBV7-6	few	TRBJ1-2	16
CASSSGLAGYNEQFF	TGTGCCAGCAGCTCCGGACTAGCGGGGTACAATGAGCAGTTCTTC	TRBD2	TRBV11-2	-	TRBJ2-1	15
CASSSRTGTGSYEQYF	TGTGCCAGCAGTTCACGAACCGGGACAGGCTCCTACGAGCAGTACTTC	TRBD1	TRBV27	once	TRBJ2-7	16
CASSLGGTGFSSTF	TGTGCCAGCAGCTTAGGGGGGACAGGGTTTAGTTCCACCTTC	TRBD1	TRBV7-2	-	TRBJ1-2	14
CASWTSGRTDTQYF	TGTGCCAGTTGGACTAGCGGGAGAACAGATACGCAGTATTTT	TRBD2	TRBV6-5	once	TRBJ2-3	14
CASSLSRGAQETQYF	TGTGCCAGCAGCTTATCCCGGGGGGCACAAGAGACCCAGTACTTC	-	TRBV7-2	-	TRBJ2-5	15
CASSSGGMGYTF	TGTGCCAGCAGCTCTGGGGGGATGGGCTACACCTTC	-	TRBV7-9	-	TRBJ1-2	12
CASSLGTVNEAFF	TGTGCCAGCAGCCTCGGGACAGTCAACGAAGCTTTCTTT	TRBD1	TRBV5-6	-	TRBJ1-1	13
CASSTGQEPLSYNEQFF	TGTGCCAGCAGTACGGGACAGGAACCCCTCTCCTACAATGAGCAGTTCTTC	TRBD1	TRBV28	-	TRBJ2-1	17
CASSPTGGSNEKLFF	TGTGCCAGCAGCCCGACGGGGGGGTCTAATGAAAAACTGTTTTTT	-	TRBV3-1/TRBV3-2	-	TRBJ1-4	15